The 17 T cell receptor beta chains presented below share a single source sample, sequenced in a study of blood T cell repertoires in COVID-19. TCRdb keeps only in-frame clones here, not all; method: immunoSEQ multiplex PCR. The sample includes around 74,000 clones, 90% of them seen just once. Sequencing was carried out using peripheral blood. The receptors were gathered from a woman of 80 years or more with active or convalescent COVID-19.

The chain is built from TRBV4-3 and TRBJ2-7; TRBD1 aligns across 7 bases. The CDR3 sequence is 15 residues long. V shed 0 bases and J 0 bases; nucleotides not matched to a gene: 2. Per the germline V gene, CDR1 is LGHNA and CDR2 is YSLEER. DNA for the CDR3: TGCGCCAGCAGCCAAGAGACAGGGAGCTCCTACGAGCAGTACTTC. This codes for CASSQETGSSYEQYF.

This sequence joins TRBV27 and TRBJ2-5; TRBD1 aligns across 9 bases. The CDR3 has 16 residues. Germline V gene lookup returns CDR1 MNHEY and CDR2 SMNVEV (reference sequence). J gave up 5 bases and V 2 bases, and 9 bases lay outside the gene matches. CDR3 region: CASSLIGGQGGETQYF. The CDR3 nucleotides read TGTGCCAGCAGTTTAATCGGGGGACAGGGCGGTGAGACCCAGTACTTC.

V gene TRBV6-5 combines with J gene TRBJ1-5, with TRBD1 matching over 12 bases. V lost 6 bases, J lost 4 bases, and 1 base stayed unmatched. Germline V gene data show CDR1 as MNHEY and CDR2 as SVGAGI. CDR3 length equals 14 residues. Written as DNA, the CDR3 is TGTGCCAGCAGGGGACAGGGGGCGAATCAGCCCCAGCATTTT. It encodes CASRGQGANQPQHF.

The CDR3 DNA reads TGTGCCAGCACCCCGCGGGGGGAGATCCAAGAGACCCAGTACTTC. Encoded protein: CASTPRGEIQETQYF. The rearrangement links TRBV5-4 to TRBJ2-5, with 8 bases identical to TRBD2. Germline CDR1 reads SGHNT; CDR2 reads YYREEE (reference sequence). The trim removed 6 bases at V and 1 base at J, leaving 8 bases unmatched. This CDR3 contains 15 residues.

The chain has TRBV29-1 and TRBJ2-7; possible D gene TRBD2, 5 bases. There are 15 residues in the CDR3. The germline V gene encodes CDR1 SQVTM and CDR2 ANQGSEA. Trimming shortened V by 4 bases and J by 6 bases, and 22 bases separated the two germline ends. The CDR3 DNA reads TGCAGCGTTGGGTTCAAGGCGGGTGTTCCAGGCGAGCAGTACTTC. Residues: CSVGFKAGVPGEQYF.

The chain combines TRBV3-1 (or the pseudogene TRBV3-2) with TRBJ2-5, with D possibly being TRBD1 (6 bases). CDR3 length equals 13 residues. V was pared by 7 bases and J by 5 bases, with 14 bases between. In germline, CDR1 is LGHDT, CDR2 YNNKEL (reference sequence). CDR3 coding DNA: TGTGCCAGCACCATACAGGGTGGGGAGACCCAGTACTTC. Residues: CASTIQGGETQYF.

V usage is TRBV27 and J usage is TRBJ2-2; 9 bases agree with TRBD2. Germline lookup yields CDR1 MNHEY and CDR2 SMNVEV (reference sequence). The ends lost 3 bases at V and 4 bases at J; junction bases unmatched: 6. The CDR3 covers 16 residues. The CDR3 here is CASSFAGGRGTGELFF. The CDR3 coding sequence is TGTGCCAGCAGTTTCGCGGGGGGGCGAGGCACCGGGGAGCTGTTTTTT.

This clone was recorded once. J is TRBJ1-2 and V is TRBV28, with D hard to call. The CDR3 length is 13 residues. With 2 bases removed from V and 1 base from J, the gap between germline ends came to 5 bases. Germline CDR1 is MDHEN and CDR2 is SYDVKM. CDR3 bases: TGTGCCAGCAGTTTACAAAATAACTATGGCTACACCTTC. Residues: CASSLQNNYGYTF.

In this sample, this clone turned up once. The rearrangement joins TRBV7-8 to TRBJ2-5; perhaps TRBD2 as D (5 bases). From germline, CDR1 is SGHVS and CDR2 FQNEAQ. The CDR3 consists of 14 residues. Between the trimmed V and J ends, which lost 4 bases and 1 base, there was a span of 10 bases. The CDR3 here is CASSWRPPQETQYF. DNA of the CDR3: TGTGCCAGCAGCTGGAGGCCGCCCCAAGAGACCCAGTACTTC.

This rearrangement joins TRBV18 to TRBJ2-2; TRBD1 aligns across 12 bases. CDR1 is KGHSH and CDR2 is LQKENI in the germline V gene. The length of the CDR3 is 19 residues. Trimming removed 4 bases from V and 2 bases from J; junction bases left unmatched: 11. CDR3 bases: TGTGCCAGCTCACGGACCCCCGGGACAGGGGGCCTTAACACCGGGGAGCTGTTTTTT. It encodes CASSRTPGTGGLNTGELFF.

This chain connects TRBV7-2 to TRBJ2-7; possible D gene TRBD2, 6 bases. The V gene lost 3 bases and the J gene lost 2 bases, with 8 bases spanning the gap. CDR3 length: 13 residues. Germline values: CDR1 SGHTA, CDR2 FQGNSA. The CDR3 spells CASSFGGAYEQYF. In DNA form, the CDR3 reads TGTGCCAGCAGCTTCGGCGGGGCCTACGAGCAGTACTTC.

The CDR3 reads CASSLSTGTGRGGELFF. The CDR3 nucleotides read TGTGCCAGCAGTTTATCCACCGGGACAGGGAGAGGCGGGGAGCTGTTTTTT. The chain joins TRBV28 to TRBJ2-2, with TRBD1 matching 9 bases. V dropped 1 base and J dropped 7; count of bases not matched to a gene: 10. CDR1 is MDHEN and CDR2 is SYDVKM in the germline V gene. This CDR3 contains 17 residues. Supplemented by reference TRBV28 and TRBJ2-2, the full variable domain reads DVKVTQSSRYLVKRTGEKVFLECVQDMDHENMFWYRQDPGLGLRLIYFSYDVKMKEKGDIPEGYSVSREKKERFSLILESASTNQTSMYLCASSLSTGTGRGGELFFGEGSRLTVL.

Here the CDR3 reads CASSSTVNTEAFF. CDR3 nucleotide sequence: TGTGCCAGCAGTTCCACAGTAAACACTGAAGCTTTCTTT. The chain has TRBV27 and TRBJ1-1; D remains unclear. V was clipped by 4 bases and J by 2 bases, with 8 bases between them. The germline V gene has CDR1 MNHEY and CDR2 SMNVEV (reference sequence). CDR3 length equals 13 residues.

The rearrangement links TRBV6-4 to TRBJ2-3; 9 bases map to TRBD1. V shed 8 bases, J shed 4 bases, and the junction held 16 bases outside the gene matches. Germline V gives CDR1 MRHNA, CDR2 SNTAGT. The CDR3 extends over 17 amino acids. CDR3 sequence (DNA): TGTGCCAGCTCGGCCGGGACAGGGTTTTGGTCGGCAGATACGCAGTATTTT. It codes for CASSAGTGFWSADTQYF.

This clone was observed once. This chain joins TRBV20-1 and TRBJ1-2, with D possibly matching TRBD1 (5 bases). Germline-derived CDR1 and CDR2 are DFQATT and SNEGSKA (reference sequence). CDR3 length equals 10 residues. The CDR3 bases are TGCAGGGCGGGGGACTATGGCTACACCTTC. Its translation: CRAGDYGYTF.

The chain combines TRBV19 with TRBJ2-2; D gene unclear. The CDR3 is 14 amino acids. In germline, CDR1 is LNHDA, CDR2 SQIVND (reference sequence). With 0 bases removed from V and 6 bases from J, the gap between germline ends came to 8 bases. CDR3 bases: TGTGCCAGTAGTATAGATGGCTCCGCCGGGGAGCTGTTTTTT. Its translation: CASSIDGSAGELFF.

In its sample, this clone was seen a few times. V usage is TRBV28 and J usage is TRBJ2-7; TRBD2 is a possible D gene (8 bases). The V end was cut by 7 bases, the J end by 2 bases, with 15 bases between. Germline lookup yields CDR1 MDHEN and CDR2 SYDVKM. CDR3 length: 14 residues. The CDR3 coding sequence is TGTGCCAGCACCCGGGGGGGACAGCCCTACGAGCAGTACTTC. As protein: CASTRGGQPYEQYF.